This entry concerns a single TCR beta chain. Its antigen is unknown. The sample originates from a study of blood T cells in healthy people across ages. Background on the study: For every two T cells, template switching captured about one barcoded beta molecule. Study-wide points: Among T cells, TCR beta diversity per million cells dropped roughly linearly as age rose.

With a J-beta primer mix and a sample-barcoded 5' primer, a second PCR ran about 7 to 12 cycles. Every cDNA molecule bore a tag from a template-switch adaptor containing 12 random nucleotides. One entry per CDR3 protein results from TCRdb running MiXCR on the 5' RACE reads. The sample lists about 1.1 million distinct CDR3 sequences; 35% to 40% were seen once. This receptor was obtained from a man aged 18 to 29 in good health. Material: blood.

CDR3 sequence (DNA): TGTGCCAGCAGCTTAGAGACAGGAACCTACGAGCAGTTCTTC. This sequence encodes CASSLETGTYEQFF. The V call is TRBV7-9, the J call TRBJ2-1; maybe TRBD1 (6 bases). This CDR3 is built from 14 residues. Trimming cost V 1 base and J 10 bases, with 14 bases left between them. Per germline, CDR1 SEHNR and CDR2 FQNEAQ (reference sequence).